The sample holds a few counts of the clone carrying this T cell receptor (beta chain). Its antigen is unknown. Once obtained from cultured CD4+ T cells, the DNA was sequenced using the Oncomine TCR Beta short-read assay. TCRdb passed the PCR reads through MiXCR, listing each CDR3 protein once. Of 4,000 to 5,000 distinct CDR3 sequences listed, roughly two thirds were seen once; the top ten hold around 25%. Germline V gene sequence: CDR1 MNHNS, CDR2 SASEGT. Trimming at V came to 6 bases and at J to 4 bases, leaving 5 bases not matched to a gene. The CDR3 loop spans 13 amino acids. This sample is drawn from a study of vaccination and CD4 T cells after COVID-19. Treatment indicated: approximately 11-day PBMC culture with coronavirus spike peptide pools or control peptides (ViraFEST assay).

The sequenced sample consisted of CD4+ T cells from blood, cultured in vitro. The chain recombines TRBV6-1 with TRBJ1-2; 7 bases line up with TRBD1. This clonotype originated in a human donor who had recovered from COVID-19. CDR3 loop: CASSPDRAYGYTF. DNA of the CDR3: TGTGCCAGCAGCCCAGACAGGGCCTATGGCTACACCTTC.